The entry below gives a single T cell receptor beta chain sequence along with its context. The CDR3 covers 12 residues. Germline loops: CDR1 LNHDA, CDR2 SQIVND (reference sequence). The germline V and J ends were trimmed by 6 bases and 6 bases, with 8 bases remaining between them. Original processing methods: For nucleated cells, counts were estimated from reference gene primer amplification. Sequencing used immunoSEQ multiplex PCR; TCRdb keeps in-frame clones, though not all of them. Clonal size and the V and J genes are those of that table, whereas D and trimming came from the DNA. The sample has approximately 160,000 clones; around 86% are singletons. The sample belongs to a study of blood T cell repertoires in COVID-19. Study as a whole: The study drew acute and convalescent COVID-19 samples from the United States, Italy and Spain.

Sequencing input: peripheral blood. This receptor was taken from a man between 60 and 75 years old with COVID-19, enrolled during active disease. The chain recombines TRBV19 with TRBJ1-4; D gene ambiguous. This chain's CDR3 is CASSDWYEKLFF. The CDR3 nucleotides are TGTGCCAGTAGCGACTGGTATGAAAAACTGTTTTTT.